One and the same sample provided the 29 T cell receptor beta chains below, sequenced in a study of patients and donors after allogeneic stem cell transplantation. From the RT-PCR reads, TCRdb called clonotypes with MiXCR, one entry per CDR3 protein. The data hold more than 9,000 distinct CDR3 sequences, with 20% to 25% observed a single time. Sample: blood, either unsorted or a sorted T cell fraction (not recorded which). The receptor source for this set is a human donor who was either an allogeneic HSCT recipient or a stem cell or donor lymphocyte infusion donor (not recorded which). It is not recorded whose cells these are; they may come from a transplant donor.

This clonotype appeared many times. The V call is TRBV5-5, the J call TRBJ1-4; D is perhaps TRBD1 (6 bases). The CDR3 totals 14 residues. V dropped 0 bases and J dropped 11 bases, with 14 bases sitting between them. Looked up from germline, CDR1 is SGHKS and CDR2 is YYEKEE (reference sequence). As DNA, the CDR3 is TGTGCCAGCAGCTTGGAGGGTATCCAGGGGAAACTGTTTTTT. This encodes CASSLEGIQGKLFF.

This clonotype was seen repeatedly, ten times or more. This chain connects TRBV5-1 to TRBJ1-1, with a possible D match to TRBD1 (5 bases). V lost 0 bases and J 7 bases, leaving 13 bases between the germline ends. This CDR3 spans 14 amino acids. Per the germline V gene, CDR1 is SGHRS and CDR2 is YFSETQ. DNA of the CDR3: TGCGCCAGCAGCTTGGGAGGGGCCGAAATTGAAGCTTTCTTT. This translates into CASSLGGAEIEAFF. The entire variable domain, with the rest obtained from reference TRBV5-1 and TRBJ1-1, is as follows: KAGVTQTPRYLIKTRGQQVTLSCSPISGHRSVSWYQQTPGQGLQFLFEYFSETQRNKGNFPGRFSGRQFSNSRSEMNVSTLELGDSALYLCASSLGGAEIEAFFGQGTRLTVV.

This clonotype was detected ten times or more. The chain recombines TRBV3-1 with TRBJ1-1; D is undetermined. Germline lookup yields CDR1 LGHDT and CDR2 YNNKEL (reference sequence). The CDR3 totals 12 residues. Trimming left V 5 bases short and J 2 bases short, with 6 bases between. The CDR3 region has the DNA TGTGCCAGCAGCTCGGGCAACACTGAAGCTTTCTTT. Protein sequence: CASSSGNTEAFF.

This clonotype showed up just a few times. The chain recombines TRBV20-1 with TRBJ1-5; the D is unclear. In germline, CDR1 is DFQATT, CDR2 SNEGSKA (reference sequence). The length of the CDR3 is 15 residues. Trimming left V 6 bases short and J 4 bases short, with 19 bases between. The CDR3 is CSAMVRPDQNQPQHF. CDR3 in DNA: TGCAGTGCCATGGTCCGCCCTGATCAAAATCAGCCCCAGCATTTT.

This clonotype was seen only a few times. The chain recombines TRBV7-2 with TRBJ2-2; 8 bases match TRBD2. The CDR3 is 19 amino acids. Per the germline V gene, CDR1 is SGHTA and CDR2 is FQGNSA. The V gene end was trimmed by 0 bases and the J gene end by 0 bases; junction bases not matched to a gene: 9. CDR3 coding DNA: TGTGCCAGCAGCTTAGCGGGTGCGGGGGGACTCGCGAACACCGGGGAGCTGTTTTTT. Translated, it gives CASSLAGAGGLANTGELFF. Full variable domain (rest looked up from reference TRBV7-2 and TRBJ2-2): GAGVSQSPSNKVTEKGKDVELRCDPISGHTALYWYRQSLGQGLEFLIYFQGNSAPDKSGLPSDRFSAERTGGSVSTLTIQRTQQEDSAVYLCASSLAGAGGLANTGELFFGEGSRLTVL.

The chain employs TRBV5-6 and TRBJ1-1; TRBD1 matches at 11 bases. Germline CDR1 and CDR2: SGHDT and YYEEEE. CDR3 length: 16 residues. V trimming: 5 bases; J trimming: 9 bases; junction bases outside the gene matches: 15. The CDR3 DNA sequence: TGTGCCAGCAGTCCTGAGTTCGGGGACAGGGGGACCAAAGCTTTCTTT. Translated, it gives CASSPEFGDRGTKAFF. Using reference TRBV5-6 and TRBJ1-1 for the parts outside the CDR3, the full variable domain is DAGVTQSPTHLIKTRGQQVTLRCSPKSGHDTVSWYQQALGQGPQFIFQYYEEEERQRGNFPDRFSGHQFPNYSSELNVNALLLGDSALYLCASSPEFGDRGTKAFFGQGTRLTVV.

The V gene is TRBV7-9, the J gene TRBJ1-4; a possible D gene is TRBD1 (5 bases). The CDR3 length is 14 residues. V lost 2 bases and J lost 6, with 10 bases in between. Per germline, CDR1 SEHNR and CDR2 FQNEAQ (reference sequence). CDR3 nucleotides: TGTGCCAGCAGCTTATGGCTGGGGGATGAAAAACTGTTTTTT. This sequence encodes CASSLWLGDEKLFF.

The CDR3: CATTPFGDSGANVLTF. CDR3 nucleotides: TGTGCCACCACCCCATTTGGCGACTCTGGGGCCAACGTCCTGACTTTC. The chain is built from TRBV15 and TRBJ2-6; D remains ambiguous. V was cut by 7 bases and J by 0 bases, with 13 bases left in between. The CDR3 totals 16 residues. Germline CDR1 reads LNHNV; CDR2 reads YYDKDF (reference sequence).

The chain is built from TRBV4-2 and TRBJ2-3, with D possibly TRBD2 on 6 matching bases. The CDR3 length is 17 residues. CDR1 and CDR2 from the germline V gene are LGHNA and YNFKEQ. Trimming took off 3 bases at V and 1 base at J, with 17 bases between the two ends. In nucleotides, the CDR3 is TGTGCCAGCAGCCATTTAAAGCCTGGCGGGGGCACAGATACGCAGTATTTT. Its translation: CASSHLKPGGGTDTQYF.

This clonotype appeared a few times. The chain is built from TRBV6-5 and TRBJ1-1, with D maybe TRBD1 (6 bases). The CDR3 length is 15 residues. The germline V gene has CDR1 MNHEY and CDR2 SVGAGI. V was cut by 7 bases and J by 4 bases, with 19 bases left in between. CDR3 nucleotide sequence: TGTGCCAGCAAAACCGGACAGACCCTTGGCACTGAAGCTTTCTTT. Its translation is CASKTGQTLGTEAFF.

This clonotype was observed a few times. The J gene is TRBJ2-5, the V gene TRBV7-2, with 8 bases lining up with TRBD2. V was clipped by 5 bases and J by 5 bases; unmatched bases: 13. Germline V lookup: CDR1 SGHTA, CDR2 FQGNSA. There are 16 residues in the CDR3. For the CDR3, the DNA is TGTGCCAGCAGCCTCCAAAGGAGCGGGGGCCGGGAGACCCAGTACTTC. This encodes CASSLQRSGGRETQYF.

V usage is TRBV7-9 and J usage is TRBJ2-5; the D gene is possibly TRBD2 (7 bases). The CDR3 has 15 amino acids. Trimming removed 2 bases at V and 5 bases at J, with 15 bases between. Germline V gives CDR1 SEHNR, CDR2 FQNEAQ (reference sequence). The CDR3 reads CASSLTGGEYETQYF. The CDR3, as DNA: TGTGCCAGCAGCTTAACGGGGGGCGAATACGAGACCCAGTACTTC.

This clonotype was counted at least ten times. V and J are TRBV29-1 and TRBJ1-5; D possibly corresponds to TRBD1 (6 bases). Between the trimmed V and J ends, which lost 6 bases and 3 bases, there was a span of 12 bases. The germline CDR1 and CDR2 sequences are SQVTM and ANQGSEA. The length of the CDR3 is 13 residues. The CDR3 bases are TGCAGCGTCCGGGACAACTTCAATCAGCCCCAGCATTTT. Amino acids: CSVRDNFNQPQHF.

The chain has TRBV10-3 and TRBJ1-4, with D tentatively TRBD1 (6 bases). Between the trimmed V and J ends, which lost 0 bases and 4 bases, there was a span of 9 bases. Germline V lookup: CDR1 ENHRY, CDR2 SYGVKD. CDR3 length: 15 amino acids. CDR3 region: CAISESSRGNEKLFF. The CDR3 DNA reads as TGTGCCATCAGTGAGTCAAGCAGGGGTAATGAAAAACTGTTTTTT.

This clonotype was recorded many times. This chain joins TRBV20-1 and TRBJ1-6; a weak D match, TRBD1 (5 bases). The germline gives CDR1 DFQATT, CDR2 SNEGSKA (reference sequence). V lost 6 bases and J lost 7, with 19 bases in between. The CDR3 has 15 amino acids. CDR3 nucleotide sequence: TGCAGTGCCCCCCGTGACGGGGCACGGAATTCACCCCTCCACTTT. It is translated as CSAPRDGARNSPLHF.

The V gene is TRBV6-5, the J gene TRBJ1-5; D gene unclear. V gave up 6 bases and J gave up 2 bases, with 8 bases separating them. This CDR3 spans 13 amino acids. Looked up from germline, CDR1 is MNHEY and CDR2 is SVGAGI. Written as DNA, the CDR3 is TGTGCCAGCAGCTTGACGGGCAATCAGCCCCAGCATTTT. Protein: CASSLTGNQPQHF.

The rearrangement joins TRBV3-1 to TRBJ2-2; 10 positions match TRBD1. Trimming at V came to 6 bases and at J to 4 bases, leaving 8 bases not matched to a gene. The CDR3 has 16 amino acids. Germline CDR1 LGHDT, CDR2 YNNKEL (reference sequence). Here the CDR3 reads CASRTSGTGATGELFF. CDR3 DNA sequence: TGTGCCAGCAGAACATCCGGGACAGGGGCCACCGGGGAGCTGTTTTTT.

This chain joins TRBV12-3 or TRBV12-4 and TRBJ2-1; 11 bases fit TRBD1. This CDR3 is built from 17 residues. The V segment lost 4 bases and the J segment 7 bases; nucleotides outside the gene matches: 12. CDR3 bases: TGTGCCAGCAGTTACACCCCGGACAGGGGGCATCCGAATGAGCAGTTCTTC. Protein sequence: CASSYTPDRGHPNEQFF.

V is TRBV27 and J is TRBJ2-1, with D possibly being TRBD2 (6 bases). CDR3 length: 17 amino acids. Trimming pared 2 bases from V and 5 bases from J, leaving 19 bases between. Per germline, CDR1 MNHEY and CDR2 SMNVEV (reference sequence). The CDR3 loop reads CASSLSPTRSPDNEQFF. CDR3 bases: TGTGCCAGCAGTTTAAGTCCGACTAGATCCCCGGACAATGAGCAGTTCTTC.

The J gene is TRBJ2-3, the V gene TRBV6-4; 8 bases are shared with TRBD2. V lost 5 bases to trimming and J lost 7 bases; unmatched junction nucleotides: 5. Per the germline V gene, CDR1 is MRHNA and CDR2 is SNTAGT. This CDR3 contains 13 residues. The CDR3 here is CASSSGGRNTQYF. The CDR3 nucleotides read TGTGCCAGCAGTAGCGGGGGTCGAAATACGCAGTATTTT.

This clonotype is termed medium-sized (0.01 to 0.1%). The chain carries TRBV20-1 and TRBJ2-5, with TRBD2 matching 8 bases. Germline CDR1 reads DFQATT; CDR2 reads SNEGSKA (reference sequence). The CDR3 runs to 15 residues. J lost 5 bases, V lost 0 bases, and 8 bases had no gene match. CDR3 DNA: TGCAGTGCTAGAGATCTGGGACTAGTCCTGGAGACCCAGTACTTC. Translating gives CSARDLGLVLETQYF.

This clonotype was detected only a few times. The J gene is TRBJ1-6, the V gene TRBV12-3 or TRBV12-4, with 8 nucleotides matching TRBD1. J gave up 7 bases and V 8 bases, and 7 bases lay outside the gene matches. The CDR3 has 14 amino acids. The DNA of the CDR3 is TGTGCCAGCGCCTCACAGGGGGAAAATTCACCCCTCCACTTT. It yields the protein CASASQGENSPLHF.

This clonotype is labeled medium-sized. The CDR3 DNA reads as TGCAGTGCCAAACGGGAAGCGGGACAGAAGGACGAGCAGTACTTC. Translated: CSAKREAGQKDEQYF. This sequence joins TRBV20-1 and TRBJ2-7; D is possibly TRBD1 or TRBD2 (7 bases each). This CDR3 contains 15 residues. Germline CDR1 is DFQATT and CDR2 is SNEGSKA (reference sequence). With 6 bases removed from V and 5 bases from J, the gap between germline ends came to 23 bases.

This clonotype was seen at least ten times. The chain carries TRBV3-1 and TRBJ2-5; TRBD2 aligns across 7 bases. Germline CDR1 reads LGHDT; CDR2 reads YNNKEL (reference sequence). CDR3 length: 16 residues. The V segment lost 0 bases and the J segment 2 bases; nucleotides outside the gene matches: 6. The CDR3 here is CASSQEWAGVQETQYF. The CDR3 DNA follows: TGTGCCAGCAGCCAAGAGTGGGCGGGGGTACAAGAGACCCAGTACTTC.

This clonotype was seen ten or more times. The J gene is TRBJ1-1, the V gene TRBV29-1; D uncertain. The CDR3 has 11 residues. With 3 bases removed from V and 6 bases from J, the gap between germline ends came to 8 bases. Germline V gene data show CDR1 as SQVTM and CDR2 as ANQGSEA. The CDR3 DNA reads TGCAGCGTTGAGGGGTGGCCTGAAGCTTTCTTT. Residues: CSVEGWPEAFF.

This clonotype was seen many times. J is TRBJ2-2 and V is TRBV7-2; tentatively, D is TRBD1 (5 bases). Trimming stripped 2 bases from V and 1 base from J, with 11 bases between. Germline values: CDR1 SGHTA, CDR2 FQGNSA. The CDR3 is 16 residues long. The CDR3 reads CASSLRRAMNTGELFF. CDR3 bases: TGTGCCAGCAGCTTACGCAGGGCAATGAACACCGGGGAGCTGTTTTTT.

There are a few counts of this clonotype. The rearrangement joins TRBV6-1 to TRBJ1-5; 9 bases are a match to TRBD1. The CDR3 has 14 amino acids. Trimming at V came to 6 bases and at J to 7 bases, leaving 7 bases not matched to a gene. CDR1 MNHNS and CDR2 SASEGT come from the germline V gene. The CDR3 bases are TGTGCCAGCAGCCTGGGGACAGGGCAACAGCCCCAGCATTTT. Protein product: CASSLGTGQQPQHF.

This clonotype was detected only a few times. This sequence joins TRBV12-3 or TRBV12-4 and TRBJ2-1, with no clear D. The CDR3 contains 13 residues. V lost 8 bases and J lost 7, with 15 bases in between. The CDR3 DNA is TGTGCCAGCCTCGAGGTAGTCGGGAATGAGCAGTTCTTC. Protein: CASLEVVGNEQFF.

This clonotype occurred a few times. This chain links TRBV27 with TRBJ2-7, with D hard to call. The germline V gene encodes CDR1 MNHEY and CDR2 SMNVEV (reference sequence). The CDR3 covers 11 residues. V lost 2 bases and J lost 6, with 5 bases in between. The DNA for the CDR3 is TGTGCCAGCAGTTTAGGTTCCGAGCAGTACTTC. Its protein product is CASSLGSEQYF.